This record covers a single T cell receptor (beta chain). The data are from a study of OX40 agonist ivuxolimab in advanced cancers. Study information: Eligibility admitted prior anti-PD-1, anti-PD-L1 or anti-CTLA-4 therapy; 40% had some.

It was autoimmune disease history or systemic immunosuppression that excluded patients. Profiling relied on immunoSEQ multiplex PCR, and the TCRdb table lists in-frame clones only, not all of them. Seen here are around 40,000 clones, around 87% observed once, and the top ten hold 3% to 4.5%. The CDR3 contains 14 residues. Trimming left V 1 base short and J 4 bases short, with 11 bases between. CDR1 and CDR2 (germline): SGHTA, FQGNSA. The chain combines TRBV7-2 with TRBJ2-7; the D gene is possibly TRBD2 (5 bases). The sample was CD4+ or CD8+ T cells sorted from blood, taken in a trial of the OX40 agonist ivuxolimab. The sequence was collected from an adult with an advanced solid tumor such as melanoma, head and neck, liver or kidney cancer. CDR3 nucleotide sequence: TGTGCCAGCAGCTTAGGGAGGCAAGCTTACGAGCAGTACTTC. The encoded protein is CASSLGRQAYEQYF. Full variable domain (outside the CDR3, taken from reference TRBV7-2 and TRBJ2-7): GAGVSQSPSNKVTEKGKDVELRCDPISGHTALYWYRQSLGQGLEFLIYFQGNSAPDKSGLPSDRFSAERTGGSVSTLTIQRTQQEDSAVYLCASSLGRQAYEQYFGPGTRLTVT.